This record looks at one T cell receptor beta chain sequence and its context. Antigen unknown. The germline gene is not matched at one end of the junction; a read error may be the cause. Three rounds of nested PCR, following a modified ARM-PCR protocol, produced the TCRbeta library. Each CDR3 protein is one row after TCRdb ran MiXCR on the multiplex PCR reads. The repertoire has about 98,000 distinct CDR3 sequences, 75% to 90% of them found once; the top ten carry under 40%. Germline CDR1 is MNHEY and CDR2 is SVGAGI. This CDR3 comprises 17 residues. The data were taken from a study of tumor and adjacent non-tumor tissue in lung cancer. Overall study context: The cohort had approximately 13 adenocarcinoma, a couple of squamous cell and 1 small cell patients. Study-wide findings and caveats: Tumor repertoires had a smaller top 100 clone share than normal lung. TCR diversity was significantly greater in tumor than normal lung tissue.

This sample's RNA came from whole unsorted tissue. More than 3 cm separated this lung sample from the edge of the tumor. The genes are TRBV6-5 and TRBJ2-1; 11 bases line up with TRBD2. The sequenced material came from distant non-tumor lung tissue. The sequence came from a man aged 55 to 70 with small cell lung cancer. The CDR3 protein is CASSYSIRGLAVNELFF. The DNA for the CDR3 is TGTGCCAGCAGTTACTCGATCCGGGGACTAGCGGTCAATGAGCTGTTCTTC.